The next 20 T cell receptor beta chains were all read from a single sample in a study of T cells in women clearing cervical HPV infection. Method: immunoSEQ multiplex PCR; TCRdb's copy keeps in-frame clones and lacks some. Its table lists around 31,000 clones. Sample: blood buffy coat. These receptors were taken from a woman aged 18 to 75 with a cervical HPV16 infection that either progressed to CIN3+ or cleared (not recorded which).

The CDR3 DNA, read in part, is TGTGCCAGCAGCCAACGGACTAGCGGGGGGGCCTCCGGGGAG. Protein: CASSQRTSGGASGE. The entire CDR3 protein is CASSQRTSGGASGELFF. This chain uses TRBV4-2 with TRBJ2-2, with 15 positions matching TRBD2. The read terminates 3 residues before the CDR3 end, so the remaining end is supplied by the germline J gene. V trimming: 2 bases; J trimming: 6 bases; junction bases outside the gene matches: 4. The CDR3 is made up of 17 amino acids. From germline, CDR1 is LGHNA and CDR2 YNFKEQ.

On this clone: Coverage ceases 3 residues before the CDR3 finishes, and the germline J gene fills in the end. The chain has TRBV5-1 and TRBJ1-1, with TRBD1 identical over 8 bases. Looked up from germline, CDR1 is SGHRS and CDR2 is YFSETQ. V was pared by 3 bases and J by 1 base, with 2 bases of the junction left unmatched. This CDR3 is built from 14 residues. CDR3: CASSSGQANTEAFF. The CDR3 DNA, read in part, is TGCGCCAGCAGCTCGGGACAGGCGAACACTGAA.

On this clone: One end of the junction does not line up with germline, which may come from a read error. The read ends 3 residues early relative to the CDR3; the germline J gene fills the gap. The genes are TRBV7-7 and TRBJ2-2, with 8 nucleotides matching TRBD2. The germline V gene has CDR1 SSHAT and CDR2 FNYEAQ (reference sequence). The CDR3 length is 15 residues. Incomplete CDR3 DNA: TGTGCTAGCAGCTTAGCTGCGGGGGGCTCCGGGGAG. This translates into CASSLAAGGSGE. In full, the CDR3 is CASSLAAGGSGELFF.

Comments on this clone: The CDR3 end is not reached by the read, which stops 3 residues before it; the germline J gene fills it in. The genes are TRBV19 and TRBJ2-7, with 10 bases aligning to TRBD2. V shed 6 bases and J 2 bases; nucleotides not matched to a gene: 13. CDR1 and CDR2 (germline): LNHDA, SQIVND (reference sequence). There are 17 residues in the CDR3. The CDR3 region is CASSYKLLAGKTYEQYF. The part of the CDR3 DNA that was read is TGTGCCAGTAGCTACAAGTTACTAGCGGGGAAGACCTACGAG.

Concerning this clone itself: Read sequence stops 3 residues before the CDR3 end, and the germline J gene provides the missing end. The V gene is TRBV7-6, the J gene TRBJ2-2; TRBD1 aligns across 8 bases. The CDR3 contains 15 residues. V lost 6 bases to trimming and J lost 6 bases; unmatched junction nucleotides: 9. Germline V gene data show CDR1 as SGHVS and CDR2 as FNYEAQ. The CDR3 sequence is CASSYTTGVSGELFF. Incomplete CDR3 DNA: TGTGCCAGCAGTTATACGACAGGGGTGTCCGGGGAG. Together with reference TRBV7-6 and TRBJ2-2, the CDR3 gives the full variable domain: GAGVSQSPRYKVTKRGQDVALRCDPISGHVSLYWYRQALGQGPEFLTYFNYEAQQDKSGLPNDRFSAERPEGSISTLTIQRTEQRDSAMYRCASSYTTGVSGELFFGEGSRLTVL.

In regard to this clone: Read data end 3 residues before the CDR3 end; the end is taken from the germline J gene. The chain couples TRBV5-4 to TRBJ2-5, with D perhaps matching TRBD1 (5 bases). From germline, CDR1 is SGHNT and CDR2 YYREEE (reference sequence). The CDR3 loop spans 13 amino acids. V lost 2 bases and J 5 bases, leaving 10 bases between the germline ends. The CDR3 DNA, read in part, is TGTGCCAGCAGCTTAAAAGGGGATGAGACC. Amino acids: CASSLKGDET. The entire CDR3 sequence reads CASSLKGDETQYF.

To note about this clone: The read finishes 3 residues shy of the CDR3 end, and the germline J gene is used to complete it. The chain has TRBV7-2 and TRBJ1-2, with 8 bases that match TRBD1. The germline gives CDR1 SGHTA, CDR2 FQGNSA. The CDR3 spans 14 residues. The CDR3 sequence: CASSLETGVNDYTF. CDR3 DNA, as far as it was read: TGTGCCAGCAGCTTAGAGACAGGGGTCAATGAC.

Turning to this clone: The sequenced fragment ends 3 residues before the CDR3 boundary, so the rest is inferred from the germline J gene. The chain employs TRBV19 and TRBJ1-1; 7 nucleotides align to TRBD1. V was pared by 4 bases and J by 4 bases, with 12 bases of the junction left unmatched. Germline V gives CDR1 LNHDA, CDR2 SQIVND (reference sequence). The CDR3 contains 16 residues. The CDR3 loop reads CASSTTGLESGTEAFF. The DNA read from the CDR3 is TGTGCCAGTAGTACGACAGGGTTGGAGTCAGGCACTGAA.

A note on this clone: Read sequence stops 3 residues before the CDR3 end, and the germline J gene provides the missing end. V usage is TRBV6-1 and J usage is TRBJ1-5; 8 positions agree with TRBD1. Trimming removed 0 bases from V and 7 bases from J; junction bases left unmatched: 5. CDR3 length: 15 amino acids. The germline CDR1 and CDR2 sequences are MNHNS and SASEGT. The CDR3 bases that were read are TGTGCCAGCAGTGAAGCGGCAGGGGGCAGACAGCCC. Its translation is CASSEAAGGRQP. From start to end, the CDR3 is CASSEAAGGRQPQHF.

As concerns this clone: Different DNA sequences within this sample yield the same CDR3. CDR3 residues: CASSLGTGWSSPLHF. Partial CDR3 DNA: TGTGCCAGCAGCTTAGGTACAGGGTGGTCTTCACCC. The chain recombines TRBV11-3 with TRBJ1-6; TRBD1 is a possible D gene (6 bases). The read ends 3 residues early relative to the CDR3; the germline J gene fills the gap. This CDR3 is 15 amino acids long. Germline V lookup: CDR1 SGHNT, CDR2 YENEEA. V gave up 1 base and J gave up 9 bases, with 13 bases separating them.

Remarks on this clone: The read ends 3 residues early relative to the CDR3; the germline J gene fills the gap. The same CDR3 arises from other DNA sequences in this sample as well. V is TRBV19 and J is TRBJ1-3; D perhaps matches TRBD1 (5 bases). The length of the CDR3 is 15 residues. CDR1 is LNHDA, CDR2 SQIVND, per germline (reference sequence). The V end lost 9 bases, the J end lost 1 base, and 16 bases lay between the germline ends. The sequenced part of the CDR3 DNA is TGTGCCAGCTCCCTCAGAGGGGCTTCTGGAAACACC. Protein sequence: CASSLRGASGNT. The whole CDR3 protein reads CASSLRGASGNTIYF.

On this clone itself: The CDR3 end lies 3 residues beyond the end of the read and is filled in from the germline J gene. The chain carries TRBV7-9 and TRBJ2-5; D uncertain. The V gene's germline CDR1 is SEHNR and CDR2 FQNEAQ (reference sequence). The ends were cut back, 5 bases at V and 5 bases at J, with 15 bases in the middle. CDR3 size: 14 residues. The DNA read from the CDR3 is TGTGCCAGCAGCCCAGACTTTGCTTGGGAGACC. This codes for CASSPDFAWET. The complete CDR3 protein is CASSPDFAWETQYF.

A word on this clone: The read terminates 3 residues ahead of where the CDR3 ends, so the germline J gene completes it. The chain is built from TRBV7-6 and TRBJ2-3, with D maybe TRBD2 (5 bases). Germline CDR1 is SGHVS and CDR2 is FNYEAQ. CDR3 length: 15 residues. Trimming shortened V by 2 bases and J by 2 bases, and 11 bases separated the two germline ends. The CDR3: CASSLRTPSTDTQYF. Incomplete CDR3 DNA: TGTGCCAGCAGCTTACGGACTCCCTCCACAGATACG. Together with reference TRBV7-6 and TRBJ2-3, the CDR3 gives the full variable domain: GAGVSQSPRYKVTKRGQDVALRCDPISGHVSLYWYRQALGQGPEFLTYFNYEAQQDKSGLPNDRFSAERPEGSISTLTIQRTEQRDSAMYRCASSLRTPSTDTQYFGPGTRLTVL.

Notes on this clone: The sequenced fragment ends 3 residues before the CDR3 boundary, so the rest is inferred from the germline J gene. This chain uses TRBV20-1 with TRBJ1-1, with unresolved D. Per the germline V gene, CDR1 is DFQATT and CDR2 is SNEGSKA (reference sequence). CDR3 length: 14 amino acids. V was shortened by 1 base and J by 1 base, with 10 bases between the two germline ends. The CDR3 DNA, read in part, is TGCAGTGCTAGAGGAAAAGCAGGGAACACTGAA. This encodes CSARGKAGNTE. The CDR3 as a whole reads CSARGKAGNTEAFF.

CDR3 DNA, as far as it was read: TGCGCCAGCAGCCAAATTAGCGGGAGAATGAACGAC. Amino acids: CASSQISGRMND. The CDR3 in full is CASSQISGRMNDYTF. The rearrangement uses TRBV5-1 and TRBJ1-2; D remains ambiguous. The CDR3 goes on 3 residues after the read ends, and that part is filled in from the germline J gene. Germline-derived CDR1 and CDR2 are SGHRS and YFSETQ. CDR3 length equals 15 residues.

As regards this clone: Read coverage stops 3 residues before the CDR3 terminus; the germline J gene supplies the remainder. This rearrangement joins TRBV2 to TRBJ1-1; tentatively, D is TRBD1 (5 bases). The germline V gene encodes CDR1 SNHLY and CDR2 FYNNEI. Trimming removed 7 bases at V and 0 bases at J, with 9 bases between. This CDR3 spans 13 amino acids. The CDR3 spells CASIRVVNTEAFF. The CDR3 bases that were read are TGTGCCAGCATCAGGGTGGTGAACACTGAA. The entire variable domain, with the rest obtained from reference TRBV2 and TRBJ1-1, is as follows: EPEVTQTPSHQVTQMGQEVILRCVPISNHLYFYWYRQILGQKVEFLVSFYNNEISEKSEIFDDQFSVERPDGSNFTLKIRSTKLEDSAMYFCASIRVVNTEAFFGQGTRLTVV.

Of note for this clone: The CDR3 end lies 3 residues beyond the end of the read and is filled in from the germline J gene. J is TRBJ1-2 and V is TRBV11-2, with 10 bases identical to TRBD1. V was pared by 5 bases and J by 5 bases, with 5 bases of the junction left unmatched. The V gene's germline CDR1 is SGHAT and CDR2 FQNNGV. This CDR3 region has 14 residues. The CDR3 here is CASSPDRGVYGYTF. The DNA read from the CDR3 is TGTGCCAGCAGCCCGGACAGGGGGGTATATGGC.

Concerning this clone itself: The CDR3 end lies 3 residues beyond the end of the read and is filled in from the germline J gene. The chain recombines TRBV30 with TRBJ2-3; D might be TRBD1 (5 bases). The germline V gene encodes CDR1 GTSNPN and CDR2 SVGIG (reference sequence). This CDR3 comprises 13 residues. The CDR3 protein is CAWSGQKKETQYF. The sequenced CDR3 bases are TGTGCCTGGAGTGGACAGAAGAAAGAGACG.

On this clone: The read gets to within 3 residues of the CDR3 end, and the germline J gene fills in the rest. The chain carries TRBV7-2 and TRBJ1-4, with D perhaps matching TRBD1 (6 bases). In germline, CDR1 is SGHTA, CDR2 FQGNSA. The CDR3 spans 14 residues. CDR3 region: CASSLVAGEVPLFF. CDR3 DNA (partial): TGTGCCAGCAGCTTAGTGGCAGGGGAGGTCCCA.

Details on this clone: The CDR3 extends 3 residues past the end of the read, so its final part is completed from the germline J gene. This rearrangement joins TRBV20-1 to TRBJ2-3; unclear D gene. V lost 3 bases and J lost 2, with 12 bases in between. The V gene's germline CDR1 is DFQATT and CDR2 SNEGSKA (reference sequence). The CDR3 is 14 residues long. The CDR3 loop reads CSARENSYTDTQYF. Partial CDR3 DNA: TGCAGTGCTAGGGAGAACAGCTACACAGATACG.